The rows below give T cell receptor beta chains drawn from one sample of a study of blood T cells in healthy people across ages. TCRdb passed the 5' RACE reads through MiXCR, listing each CDR3 protein once. The profile shows 1.5 million to 2 million distinct CDR3 sequences, approximately 50% of them singletons. The sample consisted of blood. The receptors stem from a woman aged 40 to 49 in good health. Each CDR3 is given without its conserved first and last residue. Each record gives: V gene, CDR3 length, clone size, CDR3 protein. For some rows the clone size is stated as once, few or many, or as a class when expanded; others skip it.

>TRBV25-1|14|.
ASSARLHSGANVLT
>TRBV7-2|12|.
ASSLVGGWDEQY
>TRBV10-3|11|few
AISPGEYNEQF
>TRBV20-1|14|few
SARDTPGGRLHEQF
>TRBV20-1|16|.
SASDPGQGNLNQDTQY
>TRBV2|12|.
ANQLETAKNIQY
>TRBV20-1|8|few
SARMQTQY
>TRBV29-1|15|.
SVSPRDRGIKNYGYT
>TRBV15|16|.
ATFLTPQGQGLNTEAF
>TRBV7-2|13|few
ASSLARVNWNEQF
>TRBV3-1|9|many
ASSQTDTQY
>TRBV28|11|.
ASSQTGGDEQF
>TRBV6-4|13|.
ASSPEGTEQETQY
>TRBV28|16|.
ASSYPGQGDYSNQPQH
>TRBV25-1|15|few
ASSELLTGSRGYEQY
>TRBV13|12|.
ASSSRDRGHEQY
>TRBV5-1|18|few
ASSFSDSGQGAKANYGYT
>TRBV29-1|11|.
SVSTGANYGYT
>TRBV7-2|13|.
ASSLGGRVRETQY
>TRBV19|12|once
ASSNEGRGYGYT
>TRBV14|9|.
ATRGAGEQF
>TRBV21-1|14|.
ASTSCGDRGLNEQF
>TRBV28|13|few
ASSRTSGVQNIQY
>TRBV10-2|9|.
ASSEANIQY
>TRBV11-2|9|.
ASSLVAQAF
>TRBV6-1|12|once
ASSEWGGGSEQY
>TRBV20-1|13|few
SARTVLTSTDTQY
>TRBV12-3/TRBV12-4|13|few
ASSFRDRGTNEQY
>TRBV9|12|.
ASSVPGPNSPLH
>TRBV7-2|11|many
ASSLRRTDTQY
>TRBV27|11|few
ASSPGIAYEQY
>TRBV6-1|10|.
ASSDRGWGQY
>TRBV27|14|.
ASSLRAGQAAYGYT
>TRBV6-5|13|few
ASLPRRSGANVLT
>TRBV20-1|13|few
SAIRTSGNTDTQY
>TRBV20-1|12|.
SASGAGVTDTQY
>TRBV4-3|15|.
ASSHPQTDGRGETQY
>TRBV20-1|12|.
SASGQGAGDIQY
>TRBV14|15|.
ASSQGAGQGPQETQY
>TRBV28|13|.
ASSRQGIVGETQY
>TRBV11-2|12|.
ASSLVPYGYEQY
>TRBV28|13|.
ASSSPRGGIDEQF
>TRBV15|13|.
ATSRLLGNQETQY
>TRBV12-3/TRBV12-4|9|.
ASSSGVPQY
>TRBV7-7|15|.
ASSFGTGLSSYNEQF